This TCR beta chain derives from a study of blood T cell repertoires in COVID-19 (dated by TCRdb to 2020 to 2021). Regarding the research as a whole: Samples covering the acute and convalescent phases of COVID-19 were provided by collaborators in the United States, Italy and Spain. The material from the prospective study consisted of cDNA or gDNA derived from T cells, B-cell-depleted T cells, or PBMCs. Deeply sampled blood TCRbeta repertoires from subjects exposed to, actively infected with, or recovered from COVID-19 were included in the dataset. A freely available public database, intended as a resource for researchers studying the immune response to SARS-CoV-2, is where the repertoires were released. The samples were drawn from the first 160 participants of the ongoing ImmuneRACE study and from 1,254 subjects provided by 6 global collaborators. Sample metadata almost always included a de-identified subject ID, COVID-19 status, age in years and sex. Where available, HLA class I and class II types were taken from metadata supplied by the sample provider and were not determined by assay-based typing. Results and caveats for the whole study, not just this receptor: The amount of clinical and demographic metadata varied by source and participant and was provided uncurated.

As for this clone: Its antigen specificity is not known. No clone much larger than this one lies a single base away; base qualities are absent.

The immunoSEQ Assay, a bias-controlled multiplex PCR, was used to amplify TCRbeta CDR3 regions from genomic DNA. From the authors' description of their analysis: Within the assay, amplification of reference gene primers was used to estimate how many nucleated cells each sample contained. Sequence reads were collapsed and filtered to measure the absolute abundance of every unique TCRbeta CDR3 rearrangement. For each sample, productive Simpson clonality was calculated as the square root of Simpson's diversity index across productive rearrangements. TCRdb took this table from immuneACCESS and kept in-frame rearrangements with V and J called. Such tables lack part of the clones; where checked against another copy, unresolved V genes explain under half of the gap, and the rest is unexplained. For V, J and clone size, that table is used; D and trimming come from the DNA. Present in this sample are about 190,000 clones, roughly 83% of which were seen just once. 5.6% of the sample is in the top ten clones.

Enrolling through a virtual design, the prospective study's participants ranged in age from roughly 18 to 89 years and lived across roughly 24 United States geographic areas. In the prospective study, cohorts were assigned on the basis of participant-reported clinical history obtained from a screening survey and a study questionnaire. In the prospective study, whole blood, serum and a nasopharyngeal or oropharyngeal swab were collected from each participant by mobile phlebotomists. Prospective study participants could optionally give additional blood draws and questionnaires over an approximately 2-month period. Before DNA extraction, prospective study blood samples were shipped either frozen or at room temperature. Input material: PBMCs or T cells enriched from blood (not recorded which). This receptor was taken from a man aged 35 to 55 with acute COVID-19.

The CDR3 amino acid sequence is: CAGSLAGGGDEQFF. The DNA sequence reads TGCGCCGGCTCGTTAGCGGGAGGGGGGGATGAGCAGTTCTTC. Recombination connected TRBV10-2 to TRBJ2-1; 11 bases in the junction line up with TRBD2. The germline V gene gives CDR1 as WSHSY and CDR2 as SAAADI. The CDR3 runs 14 residues from the cysteine to the phenylalanine. Solely the CDR3 DNA is kept, with 42 bases framed from the first base. V ends up 11 bases short and J 8 bases short, with an unmatched junction base count of 11.